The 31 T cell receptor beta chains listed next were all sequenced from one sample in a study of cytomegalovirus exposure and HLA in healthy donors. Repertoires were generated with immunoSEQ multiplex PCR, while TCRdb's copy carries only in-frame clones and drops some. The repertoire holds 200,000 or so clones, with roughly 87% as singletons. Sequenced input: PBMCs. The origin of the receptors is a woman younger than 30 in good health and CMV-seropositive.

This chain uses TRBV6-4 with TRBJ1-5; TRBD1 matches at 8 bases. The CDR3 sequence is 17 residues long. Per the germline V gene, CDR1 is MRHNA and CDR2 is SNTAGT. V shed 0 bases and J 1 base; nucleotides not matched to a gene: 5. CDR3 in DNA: TGTGCCAGCAGTGACTCTACAGGGGGAAGGAGCAATCAGCCCCAGCATTTT. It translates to CASSDSTGGRSNQPQHF.

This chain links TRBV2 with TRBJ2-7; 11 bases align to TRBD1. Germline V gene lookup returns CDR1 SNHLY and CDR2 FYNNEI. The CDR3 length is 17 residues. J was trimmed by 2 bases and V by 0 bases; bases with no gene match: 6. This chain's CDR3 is CASSEALGGQGAYEQYF. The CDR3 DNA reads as TGTGCCAGCAGTGAAGCGCTTGGGGGACAGGGGGCCTACGAGCAGTACTTC. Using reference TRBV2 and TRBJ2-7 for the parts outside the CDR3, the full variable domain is EPEVTQTPSHQVTQMGQEVILRCVPISNHLYFYWYRQILGQKVEFLVSFYNNEISEKSEIFDDQFSVERPDGSNFTLKIRSTKLEDSAMYFCASSEALGGQGAYEQYFGPGTRLTVT.

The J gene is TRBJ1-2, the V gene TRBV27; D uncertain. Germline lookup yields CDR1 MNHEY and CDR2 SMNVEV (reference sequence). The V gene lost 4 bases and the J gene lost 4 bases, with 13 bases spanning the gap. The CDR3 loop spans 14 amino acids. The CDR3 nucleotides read TGTGCCAGCAGTTATACGGATAGCCTCTATGGCTACACCTTC. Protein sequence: CASSYTDSLYGYTF.

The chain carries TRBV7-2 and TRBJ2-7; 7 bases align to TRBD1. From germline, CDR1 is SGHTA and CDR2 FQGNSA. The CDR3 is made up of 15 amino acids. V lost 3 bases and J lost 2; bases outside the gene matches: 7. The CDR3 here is CASSLWGTAAYEQYF. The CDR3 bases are TGTGCCAGCAGCTTGTGGGGGACAGCCGCCTACGAGCAGTACTTC. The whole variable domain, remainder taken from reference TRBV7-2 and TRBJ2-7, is GAGVSQSPSNKVTEKGKDVELRCDPISGHTALYWYRQSLGQGLEFLIYFQGNSAPDKSGLPSDRFSAERTGGSVSTLTIQRTQQEDSAVYLCASSLWGTAAYEQYFGPGTRLTVT.

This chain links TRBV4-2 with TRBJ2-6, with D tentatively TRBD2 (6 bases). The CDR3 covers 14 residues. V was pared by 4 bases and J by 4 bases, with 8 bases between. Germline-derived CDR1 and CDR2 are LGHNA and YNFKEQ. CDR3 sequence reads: CASSPGEGANVLTF. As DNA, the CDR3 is TGTGCCAGCAGCCCGGGGGAAGGGGCCAACGTCCTGACTTTC.

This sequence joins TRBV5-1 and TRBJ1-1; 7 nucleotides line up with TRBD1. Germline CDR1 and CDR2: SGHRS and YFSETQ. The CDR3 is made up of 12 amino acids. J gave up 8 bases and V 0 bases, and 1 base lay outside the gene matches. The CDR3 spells CASSLAQGEAFF. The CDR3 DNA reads TGCGCCAGCAGCTTGGCACAGGGGGAAGCTTTCTTT. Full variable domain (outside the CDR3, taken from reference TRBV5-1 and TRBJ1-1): KAGVTQTPRYLIKTRGQQVTLSCSPISGHRSVSWYQQTPGQGLQFLFEYFSETQRNKGNFPGRFSGRQFSNSRSEMNVSTLELGDSALYLCASSLAQGEAFFGQGTRLTVV.

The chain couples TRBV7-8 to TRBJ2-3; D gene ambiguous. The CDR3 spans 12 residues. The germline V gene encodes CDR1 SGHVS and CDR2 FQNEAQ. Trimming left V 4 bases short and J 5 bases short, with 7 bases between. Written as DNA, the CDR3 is TGTGCCAGCAGCTATGGAGTAGATACGCAGTATTTT. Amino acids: CASSYGVDTQYF.

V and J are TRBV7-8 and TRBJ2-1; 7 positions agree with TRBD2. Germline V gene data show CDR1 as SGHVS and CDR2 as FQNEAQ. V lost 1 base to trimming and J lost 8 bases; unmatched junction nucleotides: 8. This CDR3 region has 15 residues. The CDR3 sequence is CASSLVPAGDDEQFF. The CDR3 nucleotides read TGTGCCAGCAGCTTAGTGCCTGCGGGAGACGATGAGCAGTTCTTC. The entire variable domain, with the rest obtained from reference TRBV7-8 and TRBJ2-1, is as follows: GAGVSQSPRYKVAKRGQDVALRCDPISGHVSLFWYQQALGQGPEFLTYFQNEAQLDKSGLPSDRFFAERPEGSVSTLKIQRTQQEDSAVYLCASSLVPAGDDEQFFGPGTRLTVL.

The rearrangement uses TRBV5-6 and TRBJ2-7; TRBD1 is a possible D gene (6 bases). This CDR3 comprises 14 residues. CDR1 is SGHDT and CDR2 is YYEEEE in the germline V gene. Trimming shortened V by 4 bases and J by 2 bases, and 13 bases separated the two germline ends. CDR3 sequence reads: CASSLGQPTYEQYF. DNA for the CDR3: TGTGCCAGCAGCCTTGGACAGCCAACCTACGAGCAGTACTTC. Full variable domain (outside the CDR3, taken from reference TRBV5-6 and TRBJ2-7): DAGVTQSPTHLIKTRGQQVTLRCSPKSGHDTVSWYQQALGQGPQFIFQYYEEEERQRGNFPDRFSGHQFPNYSSELNVNALLLGDSALYLCASSLGQPTYEQYFGPGTRLTVT.

The CDR3 spells CASGGRAYEQYF. DNA of the CDR3: TGTGCCAGTGGCGGGAGGGCCTACGAGCAGTACTTC. The rearrangement links TRBV28 to TRBJ2-7; TRBD2 agrees at 9 bases. This CDR3 has 12 amino acids. V lost 9 bases to trimming and J lost 2 bases; unmatched junction nucleotides: 2. The V gene's germline CDR1 is MDHEN and CDR2 SYDVKM.

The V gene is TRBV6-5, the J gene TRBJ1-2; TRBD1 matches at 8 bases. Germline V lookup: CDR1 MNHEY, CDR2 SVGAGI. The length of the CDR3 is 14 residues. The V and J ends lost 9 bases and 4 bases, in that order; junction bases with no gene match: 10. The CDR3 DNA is TGTGCCAGTAAACTTGGACAGGGAGGCTATGGCTACACCTTC. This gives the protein CASKLGQGGYGYTF.

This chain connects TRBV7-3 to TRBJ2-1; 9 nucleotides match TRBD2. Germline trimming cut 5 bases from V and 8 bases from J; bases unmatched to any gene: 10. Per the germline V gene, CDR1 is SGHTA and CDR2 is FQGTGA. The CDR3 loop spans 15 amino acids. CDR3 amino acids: CASSTTGTSMYEQFF. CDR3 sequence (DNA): TGTGCCAGCAGCACGACCGGGACTAGCATGTATGAGCAGTTCTTC. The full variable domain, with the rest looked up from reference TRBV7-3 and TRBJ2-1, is GAGVSQTPSNKVTEKGKYVELRCDPISGHTALYWYRQSLGQGPEFLIYFQGTGAADDSGLPNDRFFAVRPEGSVSTLKIQRTERGDSAVYLCASSTTGTSMYEQFFGPGTRLTVL.

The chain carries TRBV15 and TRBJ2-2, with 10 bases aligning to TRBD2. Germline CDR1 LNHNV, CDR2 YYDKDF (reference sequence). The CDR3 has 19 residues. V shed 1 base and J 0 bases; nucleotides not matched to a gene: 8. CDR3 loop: CATSRAGLAGASNTGELFF. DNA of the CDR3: TGTGCCACCAGCAGAGCAGGGCTAGCGGGAGCGTCGAACACCGGGGAGCTGTTTTTT. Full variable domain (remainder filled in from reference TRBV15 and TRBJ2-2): DAMVIQNPRYQVTQFGKPVTLSCSQTLNHNVMYWYQQKSSQAPKLLFHYYDKDFNNEADTPDNFQSRRPNTSFCFLDIRSPGLGDTAMYLCATSRAGLAGASNTGELFFGEGSRLTVL.

The CDR3 DNA sequence: TGTGCCAGTAGTTTCAGGGGGGACGGGGAGCTGTTTTTT. Translated, it gives CASSFRGDGELFF. The genes are TRBV19 and TRBJ2-2; weak D call: TRBD1 (7 bases). V gave up 5 bases and J gave up 7 bases, with 11 bases separating them. The CDR3 covers 13 residues. CDR1 and CDR2 from the germline V gene are LNHDA and SQIVND (reference sequence).

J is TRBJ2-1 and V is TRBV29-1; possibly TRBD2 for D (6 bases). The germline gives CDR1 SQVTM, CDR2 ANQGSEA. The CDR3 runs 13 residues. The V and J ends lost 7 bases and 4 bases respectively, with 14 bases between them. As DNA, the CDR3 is TGCAGCGGATTAGCGGTCGGATACAATGAGCAGTTCTTC. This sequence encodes CSGLAVGYNEQFF.

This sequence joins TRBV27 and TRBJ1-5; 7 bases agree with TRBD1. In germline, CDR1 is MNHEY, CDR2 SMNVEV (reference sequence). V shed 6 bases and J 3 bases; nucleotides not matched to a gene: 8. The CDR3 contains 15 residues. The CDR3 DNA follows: TGTGCCAGCAGGCCAGACAGGGTTAACAATCAGCCCCAGCATTTT. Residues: CASRPDRVNNQPQHF.

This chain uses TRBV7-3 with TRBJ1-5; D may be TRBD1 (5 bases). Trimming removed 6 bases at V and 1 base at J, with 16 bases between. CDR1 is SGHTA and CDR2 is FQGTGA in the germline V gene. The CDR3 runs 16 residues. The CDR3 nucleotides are TGTGCCAGCAGGGACACAGGATTGGGAAGCAATCAGCCCCAGCATTTT. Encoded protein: CASRDTGLGSNQPQHF.

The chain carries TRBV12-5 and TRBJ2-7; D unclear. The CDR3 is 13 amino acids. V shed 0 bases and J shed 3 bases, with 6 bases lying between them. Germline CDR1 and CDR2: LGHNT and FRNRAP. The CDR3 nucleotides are TGTGCTAGTGGTTTGGTAAACAGCTACGAGCAGTACTTC. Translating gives CASGLVNSYEQYF. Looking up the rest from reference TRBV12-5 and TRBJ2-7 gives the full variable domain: DARVTQTPRHKVTEMGQEVTMRCQPILGHNTVFWYRQTMMQGLELLAYFRNRAPLDDSGMPKDRFSAEMPDATLATLKIQPSEPRDSAVYFCASGLVNSYEQYFGPGTRLTVT.

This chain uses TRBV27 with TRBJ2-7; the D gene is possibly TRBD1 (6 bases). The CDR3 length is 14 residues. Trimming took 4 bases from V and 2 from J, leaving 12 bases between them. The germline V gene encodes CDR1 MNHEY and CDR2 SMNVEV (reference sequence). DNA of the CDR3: TGTGCCAGCAGTTGGGGGCCGGGCCCCTACGAGCAGTACTTC. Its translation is CASSWGPGPYEQYF.

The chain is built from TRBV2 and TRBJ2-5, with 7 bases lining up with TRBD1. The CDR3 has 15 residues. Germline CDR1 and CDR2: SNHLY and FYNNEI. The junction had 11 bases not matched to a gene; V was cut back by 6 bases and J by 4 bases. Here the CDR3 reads CASRLQGTLGETQYF. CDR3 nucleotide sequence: TGTGCCAGCAGGCTACAGGGGACCCTCGGAGAGACCCAGTACTTC.

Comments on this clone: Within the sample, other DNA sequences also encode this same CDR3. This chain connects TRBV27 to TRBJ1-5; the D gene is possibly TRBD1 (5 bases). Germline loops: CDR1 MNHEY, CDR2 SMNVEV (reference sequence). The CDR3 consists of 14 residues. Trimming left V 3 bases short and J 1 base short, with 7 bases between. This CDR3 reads CASSFGGSNQPQHF. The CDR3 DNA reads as TGTGCCAGCAGTTTTGGGGGGAGCAATCAGCCCCAGCATTTT.

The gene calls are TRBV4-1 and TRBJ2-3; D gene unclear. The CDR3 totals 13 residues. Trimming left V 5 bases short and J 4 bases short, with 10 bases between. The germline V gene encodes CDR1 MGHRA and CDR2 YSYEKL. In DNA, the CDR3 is TGCGCCAGCAGCGTTAGAACGGCAGATACGCAGTATTTT. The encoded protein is CASSVRTADTQYF.

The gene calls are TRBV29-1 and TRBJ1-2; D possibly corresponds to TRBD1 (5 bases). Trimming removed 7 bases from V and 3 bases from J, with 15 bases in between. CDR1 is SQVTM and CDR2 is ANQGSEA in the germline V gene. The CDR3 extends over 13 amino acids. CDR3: CSARLGEDYGYTF. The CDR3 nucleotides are TGCAGCGCTAGACTAGGGGAGGACTATGGCTACACCTTC. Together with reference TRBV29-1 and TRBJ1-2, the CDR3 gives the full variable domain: SAVISQKPSRDICQRGTSLTIQCQVDSQVTMMFWYRQQPGQSLTLIATANQGSEATYESGFVIDKFPISRPNLTFSTLTVSNMSPEDSSIYLCSARLGEDYGYTFGSGTRLTVV.

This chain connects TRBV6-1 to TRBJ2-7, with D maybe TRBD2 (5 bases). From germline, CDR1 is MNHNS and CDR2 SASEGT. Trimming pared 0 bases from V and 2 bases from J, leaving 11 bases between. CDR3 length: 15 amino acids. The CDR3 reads CASSEARRSTYEQYF. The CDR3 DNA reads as TGTGCCAGCAGTGAAGCGCGGAGGTCGACCTACGAGCAGTACTTC.

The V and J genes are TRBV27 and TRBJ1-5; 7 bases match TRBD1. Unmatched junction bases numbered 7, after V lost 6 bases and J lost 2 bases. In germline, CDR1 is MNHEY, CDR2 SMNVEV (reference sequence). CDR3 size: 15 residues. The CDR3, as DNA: TGTGCCAGCAGCCTGGGGACAGAGGGCAATCAGCCCCAGCATTTT. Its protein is CASSLGTEGNQPQHF.

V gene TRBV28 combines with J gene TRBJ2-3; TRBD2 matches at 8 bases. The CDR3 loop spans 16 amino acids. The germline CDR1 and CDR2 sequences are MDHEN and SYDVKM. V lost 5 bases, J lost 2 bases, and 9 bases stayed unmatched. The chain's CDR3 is CASSLIAGRATDTQYF. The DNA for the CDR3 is TGTGCCAGCAGTCTCATAGCGGGGAGGGCCACAGATACGCAGTATTTT.

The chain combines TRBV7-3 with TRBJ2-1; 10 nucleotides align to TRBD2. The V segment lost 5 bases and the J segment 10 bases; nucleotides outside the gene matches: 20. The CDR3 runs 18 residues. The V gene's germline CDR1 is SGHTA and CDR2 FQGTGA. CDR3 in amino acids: CASSPPLLAGAGQDEQFF. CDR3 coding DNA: TGTGCCAGCAGCCCCCCTTTGCTAGCGGGAGCGGGTCAGGACGAGCAGTTCTTC.

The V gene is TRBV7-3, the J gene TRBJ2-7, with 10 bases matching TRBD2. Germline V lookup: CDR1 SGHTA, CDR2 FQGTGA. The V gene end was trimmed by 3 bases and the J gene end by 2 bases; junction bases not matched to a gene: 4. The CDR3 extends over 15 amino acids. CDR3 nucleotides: TGTGCCAGCAGCTTTGGACTAGCGGATACCTACGAGCAGTACTTC. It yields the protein CASSFGLADTYEQYF.

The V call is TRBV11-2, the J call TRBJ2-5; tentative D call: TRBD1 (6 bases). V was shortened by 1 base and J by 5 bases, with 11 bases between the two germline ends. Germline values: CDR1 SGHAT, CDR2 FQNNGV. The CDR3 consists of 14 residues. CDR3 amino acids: CASSLGGPKETQYF. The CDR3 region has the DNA TGTGCCAGCAGCTTAGGGGGGCCTAAGGAGACCCAGTACTTC.

The CDR3, as DNA: TGTGCCAGCAGCGCGGGACTAGCGGCTTACAATGAGCAGTTCTTC. It is translated as CASSAGLAAYNEQFF. The chain uses TRBV9 and TRBJ2-1; 11 bases line up with TRBD2. V was clipped by 3 bases and J by 4 bases; unmatched bases: 3. Germline CDR1 reads SGDLS; CDR2 reads YYNGEE. The CDR3 loop spans 15 amino acids.

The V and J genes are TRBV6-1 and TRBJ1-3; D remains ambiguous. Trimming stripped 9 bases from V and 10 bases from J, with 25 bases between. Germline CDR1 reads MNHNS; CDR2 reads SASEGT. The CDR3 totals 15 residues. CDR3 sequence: CASGSEGGRFETIYF. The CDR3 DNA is TGTGCCAGTGGATCAGAGGGAGGCCGCTTCGAGACCATATATTTT.